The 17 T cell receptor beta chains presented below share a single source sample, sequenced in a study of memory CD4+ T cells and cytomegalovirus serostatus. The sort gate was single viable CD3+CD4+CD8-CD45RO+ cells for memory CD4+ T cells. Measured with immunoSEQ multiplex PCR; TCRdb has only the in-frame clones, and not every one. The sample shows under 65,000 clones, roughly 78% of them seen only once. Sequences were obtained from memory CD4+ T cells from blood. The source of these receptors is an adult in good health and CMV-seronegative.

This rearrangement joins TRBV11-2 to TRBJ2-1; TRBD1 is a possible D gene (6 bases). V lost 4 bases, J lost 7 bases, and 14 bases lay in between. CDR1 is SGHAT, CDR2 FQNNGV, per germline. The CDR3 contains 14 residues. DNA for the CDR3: TGTGCCAGCAGCTCTAACTCAGGGGTGAATGAGCAGTTCTTC. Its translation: CASSSNSGVNEQFF.

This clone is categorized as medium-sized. CDR3 coding DNA: TGTGCCAGCAGCGTGTCGGGACAGGGGAAGAACACTGAAGCTTTCTTT. This codes for CASSVSGQGKNTEAFF. The chain links TRBV5-4 to TRBJ1-1; 10 bases agree with TRBD1. After removal of 4 bases from V and 1 base from J, the junction contained 7 bases not matched to a gene. In germline, CDR1 is SGHNT, CDR2 YYREEE (reference sequence). This CDR3 region has 16 residues. Looking up the rest from reference TRBV5-4 and TRBJ1-1 gives the full variable domain: ETGVTQSPTHLIKTRGQQVTLRCSSQSGHNTVSWYQQALGQGPQFIFQYYREEENGRGNFPPRFSGLQFPNYSSELNVNALELDDSALYLCASSVSGQGKNTEAFFGQGTRLTVV.

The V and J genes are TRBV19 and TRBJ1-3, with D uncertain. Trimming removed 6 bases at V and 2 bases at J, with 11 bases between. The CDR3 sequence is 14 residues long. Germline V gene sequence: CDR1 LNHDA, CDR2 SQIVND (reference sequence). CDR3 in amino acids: CASRGGPPGNTIYF. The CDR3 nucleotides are TGTGCCAGTAGAGGCGGGCCGCCTGGAAACACCATATATTTT.

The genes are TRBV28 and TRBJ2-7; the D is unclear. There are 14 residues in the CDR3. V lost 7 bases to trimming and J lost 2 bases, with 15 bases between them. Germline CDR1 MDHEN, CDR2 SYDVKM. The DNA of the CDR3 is TGTGCCAGCACCCGGCGCCCGAATACCTACGAGCAGTACTTC. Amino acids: CASTRRPNTYEQYF.

The CDR3 here is CASSAPGLAGDTGELFF. In DNA form, the CDR3 reads TGCGCCAGCAGCGCACCGGGACTAGCGGGAGACACCGGGGAGCTGTTTTTT. This chain links TRBV5-1 with TRBJ2-2, with 14 bases lining up with TRBD2. V trimming: 4 bases; J trimming: 3 bases; junction bases outside the gene matches: 5. The CDR3 sequence is 17 residues long. Germline V CDR1 and CDR2: SGHRS, YFSETQ.

The CDR3 bases are TGTGCCAGCAGCCCCCAGTGGGGTATGGAAAAACTGTTTTTT. Amino acid sequence: CASSPQWGMEKLFF. J is TRBJ1-4 and V is TRBV14; D is ambiguous. V lost 4 bases and J lost 8, with 14 bases in between. The CDR3 loop spans 14 amino acids. In germline, CDR1 is SGHDN, CDR2 FVKESK. Combining the CDR3 with reference TRBV14 and TRBJ1-4 gives the whole variable domain EAGVTQFPSHSVIEKGQTVTLRCDPISGHDNLYWYRRVMGKEIKFLLHFVKESKQDESGMPNNRFLAERTGGTYSTLKVQPAELEDSGVYFCASSPQWGMEKLFFGSGTQLSVL.

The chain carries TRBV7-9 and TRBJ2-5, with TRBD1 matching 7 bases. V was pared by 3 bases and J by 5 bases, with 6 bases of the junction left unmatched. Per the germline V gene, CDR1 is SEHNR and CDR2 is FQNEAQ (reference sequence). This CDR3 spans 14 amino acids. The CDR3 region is CASSFTGVSETQYF. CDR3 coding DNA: TGTGCCAGCAGCTTCACAGGGGTATCGGAGACCCAGTACTTC. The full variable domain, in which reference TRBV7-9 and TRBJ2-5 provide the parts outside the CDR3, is DTGVSQNPRHKITKRGQNVTFRCDPISEHNRLYWYRQTLGQGPEFLTYFQNEAQLEKSRLLSDRFSAERPKGSFSTLEIQRTEQGDSAMYLCASSFTGVSETQYFGPGTRLLVL.

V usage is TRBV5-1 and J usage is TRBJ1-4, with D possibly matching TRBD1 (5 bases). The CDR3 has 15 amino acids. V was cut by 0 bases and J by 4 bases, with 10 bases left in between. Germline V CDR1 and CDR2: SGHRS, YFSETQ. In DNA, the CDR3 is TGCGCCAGCAGCTTGGAAGGGGCGAATAATGAAAAACTGTTTTTT. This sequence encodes CASSLEGANNEKLFF.

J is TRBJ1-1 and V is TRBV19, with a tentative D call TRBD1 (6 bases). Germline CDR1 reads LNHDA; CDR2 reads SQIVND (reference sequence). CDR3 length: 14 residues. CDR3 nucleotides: TGTTCATCATCCAGGACAGTCATGAACACTGAAGCTTTCTTT. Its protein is CSSSRTVMNTEAFF. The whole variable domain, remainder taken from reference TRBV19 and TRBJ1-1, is DGGITQSPKYLFRKEGQNVTLSCEQNLNHDAMYWYRQDPGQGLRLIYYSQIVNDFQKGDIAEGYSVSREKKESFPLTVTSAQKNPTAFYLCSSSRTVMNTEAFFGQGTRLTVV.

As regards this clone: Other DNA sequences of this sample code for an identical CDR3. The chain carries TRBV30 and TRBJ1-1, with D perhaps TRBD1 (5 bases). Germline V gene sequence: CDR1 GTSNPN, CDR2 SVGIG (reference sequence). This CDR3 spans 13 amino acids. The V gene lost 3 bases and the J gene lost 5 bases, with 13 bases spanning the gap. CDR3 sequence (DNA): TGTGCCTGGAGCGGTACAGGAGGAACTGAAGCTTTCTTT. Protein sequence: CAWSGTGGTEAFF.

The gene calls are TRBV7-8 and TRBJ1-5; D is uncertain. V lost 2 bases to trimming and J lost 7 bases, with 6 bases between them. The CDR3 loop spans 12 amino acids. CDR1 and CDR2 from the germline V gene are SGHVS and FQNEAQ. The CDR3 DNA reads TGTGCCAGCAGCTTAACCGCCCAGCCCCAGCATTTT. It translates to CASSLTAQPQHF. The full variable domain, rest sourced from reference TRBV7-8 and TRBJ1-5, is GAGVSQSPRYKVAKRGQDVALRCDPISGHVSLFWYQQALGQGPEFLTYFQNEAQLDKSGLPSDRFFAERPEGSVSTLKIQRTQQEDSAVYLCASSLTAQPQHFGDGTRLSIL.

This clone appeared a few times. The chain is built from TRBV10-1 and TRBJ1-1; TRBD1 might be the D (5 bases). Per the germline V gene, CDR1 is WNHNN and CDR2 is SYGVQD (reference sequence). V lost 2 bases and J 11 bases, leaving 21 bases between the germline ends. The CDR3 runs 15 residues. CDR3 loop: CASSEGRQGRRGAFF. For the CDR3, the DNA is TGCGCCAGCAGTGAGGGAAGGCAGGGCCGTCGTGGTGCTTTCTTT.

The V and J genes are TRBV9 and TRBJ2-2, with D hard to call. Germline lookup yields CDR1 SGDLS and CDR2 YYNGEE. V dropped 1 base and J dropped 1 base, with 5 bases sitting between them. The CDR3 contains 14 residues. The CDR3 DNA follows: TGTGCCAGCAGCGTATATCAGAACACCGGGGAGCTGTTTTTT. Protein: CASSVYQNTGELFF.

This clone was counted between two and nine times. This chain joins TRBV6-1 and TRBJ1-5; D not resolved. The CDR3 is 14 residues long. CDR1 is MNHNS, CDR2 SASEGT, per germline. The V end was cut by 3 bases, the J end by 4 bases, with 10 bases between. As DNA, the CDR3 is TGTGCCAGCAGTGAGAATGGGTGGAATCAGCCCCAGCATTTT. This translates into CASSENGWNQPQHF.

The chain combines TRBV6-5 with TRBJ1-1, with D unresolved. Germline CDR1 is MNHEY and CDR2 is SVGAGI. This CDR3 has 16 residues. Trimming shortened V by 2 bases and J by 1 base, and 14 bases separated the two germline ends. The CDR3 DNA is TGTGCCAGCAGTTACGGGAGAGGTCGAACGAACACTGAAGCTTTCTTT. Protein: CASSYGRGRTNTEAFF.

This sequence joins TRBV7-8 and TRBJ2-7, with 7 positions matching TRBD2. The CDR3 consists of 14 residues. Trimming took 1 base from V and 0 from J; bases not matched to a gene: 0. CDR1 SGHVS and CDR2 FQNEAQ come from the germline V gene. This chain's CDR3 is CASSLERGSYEQYF. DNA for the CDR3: TGTGCCAGCAGCTTAGAGCGGGGCTCCTACGAGCAGTACTTC.

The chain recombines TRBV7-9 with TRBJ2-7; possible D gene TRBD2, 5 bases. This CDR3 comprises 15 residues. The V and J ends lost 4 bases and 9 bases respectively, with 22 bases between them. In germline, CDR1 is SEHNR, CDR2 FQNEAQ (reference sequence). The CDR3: CASSSDYPRTGWQYF. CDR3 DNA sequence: TGTGCCAGCAGCTCTGACTACCCCCGTACGGGCTGGCAGTACTTC.